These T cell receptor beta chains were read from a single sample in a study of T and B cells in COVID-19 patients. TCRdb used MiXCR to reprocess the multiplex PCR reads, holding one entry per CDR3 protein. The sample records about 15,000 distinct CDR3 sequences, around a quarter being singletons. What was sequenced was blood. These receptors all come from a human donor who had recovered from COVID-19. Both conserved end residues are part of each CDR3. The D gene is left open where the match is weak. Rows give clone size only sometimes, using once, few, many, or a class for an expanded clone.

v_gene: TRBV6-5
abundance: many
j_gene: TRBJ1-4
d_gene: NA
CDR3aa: CASSDPRGTTNEKLFF
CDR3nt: TGTGCCAGCAGTGACCCCCGGGGGACAACTAATGAAAAACTGTTTTTT

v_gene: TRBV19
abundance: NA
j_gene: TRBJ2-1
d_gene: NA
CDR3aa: CASKRQVDLNEQFF
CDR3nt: TGTGCCAGTAAGAGGCAGGTTGACCTCAATGAGCAGTTCTTC

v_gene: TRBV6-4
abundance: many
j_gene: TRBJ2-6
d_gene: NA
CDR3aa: CASSDSRTGANVLTF
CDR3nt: TGTGCCAGCAGTGACTCGAGAACTGGGGCCAACGTCCTGACTTTC

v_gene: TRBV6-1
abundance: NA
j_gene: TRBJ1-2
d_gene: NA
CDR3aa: CALGVGHNYGYTF
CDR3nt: TGTGCCCTCGGGGTAGGGCATAACTATGGCTACACCTTC

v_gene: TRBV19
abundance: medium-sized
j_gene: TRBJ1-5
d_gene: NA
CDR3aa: CAAAQGSRSPQHF
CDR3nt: TGTGCCGCTGCCCAGGGGAGTAGGTCGCCCCAGCATTTT

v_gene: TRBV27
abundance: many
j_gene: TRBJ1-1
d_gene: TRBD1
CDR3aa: CASSPMGQGNTEAFF
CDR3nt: TGTGCCAGCAGTCCGATGGGACAGGGGAACACTGAAGCTTTCTTT

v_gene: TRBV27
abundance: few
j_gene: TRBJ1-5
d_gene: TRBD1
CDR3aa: CASSLDPIRTGFNQPQHF
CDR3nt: TGTGCCAGCAGCTTAGATCCCATCCGGACAGGTTTCAATCAGCCCCAGCATTTT

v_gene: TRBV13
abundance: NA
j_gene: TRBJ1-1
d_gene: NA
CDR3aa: CASSLARKGNEAFF
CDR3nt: TGTGCCAGCAGCTTAGCCAGAAAAGGGAATGAAGCTTTCTTT

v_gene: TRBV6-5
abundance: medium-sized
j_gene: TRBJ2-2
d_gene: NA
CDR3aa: CASSYYEGTGELFF
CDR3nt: TGTGCCAGCAGTTACTATGAGGGAACCGGGGAGCTGTTTTTT

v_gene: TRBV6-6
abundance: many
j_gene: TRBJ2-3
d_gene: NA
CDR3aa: CASRLEDGRDTQYF
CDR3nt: TGTGCCAGCAGATTGGAGGACGGCCGAGATACGCAGTATTTT

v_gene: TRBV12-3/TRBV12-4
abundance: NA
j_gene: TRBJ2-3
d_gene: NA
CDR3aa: CASRNGDTQYF
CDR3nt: TGTGCCAGCAGAAACGGGGATACGCAGTATTTT

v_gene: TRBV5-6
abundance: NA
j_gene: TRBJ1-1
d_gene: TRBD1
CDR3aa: CASSLTGARETKAFF
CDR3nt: TGTGCCAGCAGCTTGACAGGGGCGCGGGAGACTAAAGCTTTCTTT

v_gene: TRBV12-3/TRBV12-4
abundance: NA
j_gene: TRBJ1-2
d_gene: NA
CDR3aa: CASSLVGQGIHGFTF
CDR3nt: NA

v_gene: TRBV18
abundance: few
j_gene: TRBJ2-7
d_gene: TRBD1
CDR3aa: CASSPTGTGGTEQYF
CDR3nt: TGTGCCAGCTCACCCACCGGGACAGGGGGGACCGAGCAGTACTTC

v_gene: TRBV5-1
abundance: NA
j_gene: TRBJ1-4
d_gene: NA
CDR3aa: CASSFGDSSEKLFF
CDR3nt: TGCGCCAGCAGCTTCGGAGATAGTAGTGAAAAACTGTTTTTT

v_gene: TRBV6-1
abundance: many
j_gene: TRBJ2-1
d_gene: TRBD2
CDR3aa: CASSLLAGGRNEQFF
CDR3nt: TGTGCCAGCAGTTTGCTAGCGGGGGGACGGAATGAGCAGTTCTTC

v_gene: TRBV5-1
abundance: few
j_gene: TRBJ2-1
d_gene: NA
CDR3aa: CASSLERGLNEQFF
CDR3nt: TGCGCCAGCAGCTTGGAACGGGGCCTGAATGAGCAGTTCTTC

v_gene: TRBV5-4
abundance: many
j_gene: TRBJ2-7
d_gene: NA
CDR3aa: CASSLWPKTYEQYF
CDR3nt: TGTGCCAGCAGCTTGTGGCCGAAGACCTACGAGCAGTACTTC

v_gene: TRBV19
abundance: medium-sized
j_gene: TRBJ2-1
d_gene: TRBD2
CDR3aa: CASTPLAAHNEQFF
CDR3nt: TGTGCCAGTACCCCTCTAGCGGCCCATAATGAGCAGTTCTTC

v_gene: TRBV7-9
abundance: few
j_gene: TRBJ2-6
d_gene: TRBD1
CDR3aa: CASSPRGQENSGANVLTF
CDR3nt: TGTGCCAGCAGCCCGCGGGGACAGGAAAACTCTGGGGCCAACGTCCTGACTTTC

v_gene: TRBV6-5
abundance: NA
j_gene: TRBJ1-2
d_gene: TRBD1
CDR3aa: CASIRAGGYGYTF
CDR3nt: TGTGCCAGCATCAGGGCAGGGGGCTATGGCTACACCTTC

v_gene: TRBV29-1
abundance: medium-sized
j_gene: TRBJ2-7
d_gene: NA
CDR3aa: CSVEWAATYEQYF
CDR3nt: TGCAGCGTTGAATGGGCCGCTACCTACGAGCAGTACTTC

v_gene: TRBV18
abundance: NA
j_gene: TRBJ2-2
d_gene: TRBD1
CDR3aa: CASSRQGAGGTGELFF
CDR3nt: TGTGCCAGCTCCCGACAGGGGGCTGGCGGCACCGGGGAGCTGTTTTTT

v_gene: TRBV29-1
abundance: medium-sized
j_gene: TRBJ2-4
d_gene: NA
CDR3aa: CSVYKGLNIQYF
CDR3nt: TGCAGCGTTTACAAGGGGTTAAACATTCAGTACTTC

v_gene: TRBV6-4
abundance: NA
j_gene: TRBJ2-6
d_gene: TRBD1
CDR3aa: CASSVGTGGSGANVLTF
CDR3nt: TGTGCCAGCAGTGTTGGGACAGGGGGCTCTGGGGCCAACGTCCTGACTTTC

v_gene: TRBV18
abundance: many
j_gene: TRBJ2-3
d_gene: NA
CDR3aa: CASSASTDTQYF
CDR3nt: TGTGCCAGCTCCGCTAGCACAGATACGCAGTATTTT

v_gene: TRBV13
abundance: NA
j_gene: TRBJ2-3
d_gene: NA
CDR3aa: CASSPPAGSTQYF
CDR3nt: TGTGCCAGCAGCCCTCCCGCGGGGAGTACGCAGTATTTT

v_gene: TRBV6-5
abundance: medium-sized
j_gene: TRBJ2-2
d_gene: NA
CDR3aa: CASRPQSTGELFF
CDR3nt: TGTGCCAGCAGACCGCAGTCCACCGGGGAGCTGTTTTTT

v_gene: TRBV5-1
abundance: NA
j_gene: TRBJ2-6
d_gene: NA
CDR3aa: CASSHDSGANVLTF
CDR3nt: TGCGCCAGCAGCCACGACTCTGGGGCCAACGTCCTGACTTTC

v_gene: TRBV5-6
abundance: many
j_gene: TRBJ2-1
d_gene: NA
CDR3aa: CASSLALRTENEQFF
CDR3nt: TGTGCCAGCAGCTTGGCCCTTCGGACTGAGAATGAGCAGTTCTTC

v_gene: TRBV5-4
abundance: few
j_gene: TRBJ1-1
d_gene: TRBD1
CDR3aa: CASSLAGQAYEAFF
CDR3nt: TGTGCCAGCAGCTTGGCCGGACAGGCCTATGAAGCTTTCTTT

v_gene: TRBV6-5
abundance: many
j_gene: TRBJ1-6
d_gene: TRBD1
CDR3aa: CASSPRTGGHSPLHF
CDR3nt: TGTGCCAGCAGCCCCCGGACAGGGGGCCACTCACCCCTCCACTTT

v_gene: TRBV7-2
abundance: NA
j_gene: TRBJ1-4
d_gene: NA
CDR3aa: CASSSHAPSTTMNGLFF
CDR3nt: TGTGCCAGCAGCTCACACGCCCCCAGTACCACGATGAATGGTCTGTTTTTT

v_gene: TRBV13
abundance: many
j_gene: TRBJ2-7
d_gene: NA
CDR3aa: CASSLISGAGGPVSEQYF
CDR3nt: TGTGCCAGCAGCTTAATCTCCGGAGCGGGTGGCCCGGTGAGCGAGCAGTACTTC

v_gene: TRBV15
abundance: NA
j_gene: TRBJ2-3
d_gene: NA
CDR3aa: CATSRDRSVGYTDTQYF
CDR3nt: TGTGCCACCAGCAGAGATCGTTCCGTGGGATACACAGATACGCAGTATTTT

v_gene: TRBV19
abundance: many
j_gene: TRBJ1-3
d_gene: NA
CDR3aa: CASTASNRDLSGNTIYF
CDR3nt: TGTGCCAGTACCGCCTCGAACCGGGATTTATCTGGAAACACCATATATTTT

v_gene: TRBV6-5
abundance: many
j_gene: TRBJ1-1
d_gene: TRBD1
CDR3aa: CASIRDRVFMTEAFF
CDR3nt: TGTGCCAGCATCCGGGACAGGGTTTTCATGACTGAAGCTTTCTTT

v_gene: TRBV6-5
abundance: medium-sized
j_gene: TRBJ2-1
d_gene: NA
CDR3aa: CASSKDRMTYNEQFF
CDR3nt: TGTGCCAGCAGTAAGGACAGAATGACCTACAATGAGCAGTTCTTC

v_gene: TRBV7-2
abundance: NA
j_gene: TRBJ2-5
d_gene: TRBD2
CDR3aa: CASSSAPSGLPQYF
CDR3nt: TGTGCCAGCAGCTCTGCTCCTAGCGGGCTACCCCAGTACTTC

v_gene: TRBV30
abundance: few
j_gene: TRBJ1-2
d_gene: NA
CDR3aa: CAWTPQGYRNYGYTF
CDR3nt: TGTGCCTGGACCCCCCAGGGGTACAGAAACTATGGCTACACCTTC

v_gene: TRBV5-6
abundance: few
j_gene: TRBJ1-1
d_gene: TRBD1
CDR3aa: CASGRQGRNTEAFF
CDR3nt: TGTGCCAGCGGCCGACAGGGAAGGAACACTGAAGCTTTCTTT

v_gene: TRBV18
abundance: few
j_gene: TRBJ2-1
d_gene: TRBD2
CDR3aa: CASSPKSRSGGYNEQFF
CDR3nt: TGTGCCAGCTCACCGAAATCTAGGAGCGGGGGGTACAATGAGCAGTTCTTC

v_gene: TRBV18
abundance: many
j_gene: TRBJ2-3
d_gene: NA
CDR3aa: CASSSSHPTDTQYF
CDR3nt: TGTGCCAGCTCATCATCGCACCCCACAGATACGCAGTATTTT